This TCR beta chain was observed in a study of shared clonotypes between healthy human individuals. The CDR3 totals 15 residues. Germline-derived CDR1 and CDR2 are LNHNV and YYDKDF (reference sequence). With 3 bases removed from V and 1 base from J, the gap between germline ends came to 12 bases. This clone was observed a handful of times. Data came from immunoSEQ multiplex PCR; TCRdb stores just in-frame clones and leaves some out. The data contain roughly 86,000 clones, 68% of them seen just once; the ten biggest clones take up approximately 46%. What was sequenced was memory CD8+ T cells sorted from blood. Stated subset: CD45RO+ cells pooled with CCR7-negative TemRA cells. The genes are TRBV15 and TRBJ1-2; TRBD1 might be the D (5 bases). The clonotype was recovered from a man aged 25 to 45 in good health. The CDR3 here is CATSRALQDNYGYTF. The CDR3 nucleotides are TGTGCCACCAGCAGGGCGCTACAGGATAACTATGGCTACACCTTC.